Listed below are T cell receptor beta chains from one sample, sequenced in a study of blood T cell repertoires in COVID-19. Repertoires were generated with immunoSEQ multiplex PCR, while TCRdb's copy carries only in-frame clones and drops some. This table holds hundreds of thousands of clones, 86% found once. The sequencing input was peripheral blood. These receptors were collected from a woman between 70 and 85 years old with COVID-19, enrolled during active disease. Both conserved end residues are part of each CDR3. The D gene is left open where the match is weak. Part of the rows lack a size; the others show once, few, many or a class for expanded clones.

j_call,clone_size,v_call,d_call,cdr3_nt,cdr3_aa
TRBJ2-3,-,TRBV28,-,TGTGCCAGCAGTTTTATTTGGACCCAGGGGGGAGATACGCAGTATTTT,CASSFIWTQGGDTQYF
TRBJ2-5,-,TRBV5-1,-,TGCGCCAGCAGCTTAAATCCGGAGACCCAGTACTTC,CASSLNPETQYF
TRBJ2-5,-,TRBV5-1,TRBD1,TGCGCCAGCAGCCACCAGGGGGTTCAAGAGACCCAGTACTTC,CASSHQGVQETQYF
TRBJ2-2,-,TRBV7-9,TRBD2,TGTGCCAGCAGCTTCGGGACTAGCGGGGGGATCCCGAACACCGGGGAGCTGTTTTTT,CASSFGTSGGIPNTGELFF
TRBJ1-1,-,TRBV19,TRBD1,TGTGCCAGTAGTCCGCGGACAGGGGCACGTAACACTGAAGCTTTCTTT,CASSPRTGARNTEAFF
TRBJ1-1,-,TRBV4-3,-,TGCGCCAGCAGCCAAGATTTCGGTGGGGGCGAAGCTTTCTTT,CASSQDFGGGEAFF
TRBJ2-7,few,TRBV6-5,TRBD1,TGTGCCAGCCTAGGACAGGGGAGCTCCTACGAGCAGTACTTC,CASLGQGSSYEQYF
TRBJ2-2,-,TRBV4-2,TRBD2,TGTGCCAGCAGCCCGGGACTAGCGGGGGCCGGGGAGCTGTTTTTT,CASSPGLAGAGELFF
TRBJ2-7,-,TRBV7-2,-,TGTGCCAGCAGCTTAGACTCCAACTACGAGCAGTACTTC,CASSLDSNYEQYF
TRBJ2-7,-,TRBV21-1,-,TGTGCCAGCAGCAAAGCGTTAGTCAGGGGGTACAACGAGCAGTACTTC,CASSKALVRGYNEQYF
TRBJ1-2,-,TRBV19,TRBD1,TGTGCCAGTAGCTTTGAGGGGGCCGGGTATGGCTACACCTTC,CASSFEGAGYGYTF
TRBJ2-3,-,TRBV5-4,TRBD2,TGTGCCAGCAGGAGCGGGGGGCAGATCGCAGATACGCAGTATTTT,CASRSGGQIADTQYF
TRBJ2-1,-,TRBV15,TRBD1,TGTGCCACCAGCAGGGTACAGGGGGAAACCTACAATGAGCAGTTCTTC,CATSRVQGETYNEQFF
TRBJ2-3,-,TRBV9,-,TGTGCCAGCAGCCCCCTTGCGGGGGCCACAGATACGCAGTATTTT,CASSPLAGATDTQYF
TRBJ2-7,-,TRBV29-1,TRBD1,TGCAGCGTCGGGACAGGGTCCTACGAGCAGTACTTC,CSVGTGSYEQYF
TRBJ2-1,-,TRBV27,TRBD1,TGTGCCAGCAGTACACCGGGGACAGGCTACAATGAGCAGTTCTTC,CASSTPGTGYNEQFF
TRBJ2-7,few,TRBV5-6,-,TGTGCCAGCAGCCCCGGGGCAGGGGCTCGCGAGCAGTACTTC,CASSPGAGAREQYF
TRBJ2-1,once,TRBV5-6,-,TGTGCCAGCATTTCGAGGGTAACCTACAATGAGCAGTTCTTC,CASISRVTYNEQFF
TRBJ1-2,-,TRBV10-3,-,TGTGCCATCAGTGAATCAGCAGGGCACTATGGCTACACCTTC,CAISESAGHYGYTF
TRBJ2-1,once,TRBV29-1,-,TGCAGCGGTGAACCCCCTCATTATGACAGTTGGGGTGAGCAGTTCTTC,CSGEPPHYDSWGEQFF
TRBJ2-1,once,TRBV5-1,-,TGCGCCAGCAGCTTGGAAGGAGGCGACAATGAGCAGTTCTTC,CASSLEGGDNEQFF
TRBJ1-6,-,TRBV15,-,TGTGCCACCAGGGCAGATTATAATTCACCCCTCCACTTT,CATRADYNSPLHF
TRBJ1-5,-,TRBV12-3/TRBV12-4,-,TGTGCCAGCAGTTCGAGGAATCAGCCCCAGCATTTT,CASSSRNQPQHF
TRBJ1-3,once,TRBV18,-,TGTGCCAGCTCACCATCACAGGGCCCTGGAAACACCATATATTTT,CASSPSQGPGNTIYF
TRBJ1-6,-,TRBV6-6,TRBD1,TGTGCCAGCAGTTATGACAGGGGGCCTTCGATTTCACCCCTCCACTTT,CASSYDRGPSISPLHF
TRBJ2-3,once,TRBV7-6,-,TGTGCCAGCAGCTCGGGACTTAAGAGGACAGATACGCAGTATTTT,CASSSGLKRTDTQYF
TRBJ2-3,-,TRBV5-1,-,TGCGCCAGCAGCTTGGAAGACTTAACAGATACGCAGTATTTT,CASSLEDLTDTQYF
TRBJ1-3,-,TRBV6-5,-,TGTGCCAGCAGTTACAGGGGTGAAGGTGGAAACACCATATATTTT,CASSYRGEGGNTIYF
TRBJ2-1,-,TRBV11-2,-,TGTGCCAGCAGCTTAGCGGGGAGCCTATACAATGAGCAGTTCTTC,CASSLAGSLYNEQFF
TRBJ1-1,-,TRBV24-1,-,TGTGCCACCAGGGGACAAATGAACACTGAAGCTTTCTTT,CATRGQMNTEAFF
TRBJ2-2,-,TRBV6-5,TRBD2,TGTGCCCGGGGGGGGAGGGGAACCACCGGGGAGCTGTTTTTT,CARGGRGTTGELFF
TRBJ1-1,-,TRBV4-1,-,TGCGCCAGCAGCCAACCACAGGGTGGGAACACTGAAGCTTTCTTT,CASSQPQGGNTEAFF
TRBJ2-1,-,TRBV7-3,-,TGTGCCAGCAGCCGCGATCCACAGGGAGCCCGCAATGAGCAGTTCTTC,CASSRDPQGARNEQFF
TRBJ1-1,-,TRBV7-3,-,TGTGCCAGCAGCTTAGGGGCAGCGAACACTGAAGCTTTCTTT,CASSLGAANTEAFF
TRBJ2-7,-,TRBV6-5,-,TGTGCCAGCACCCCGGACAGACGGACCTACGAGCAGTACTTC,CASTPDRRTYEQYF
TRBJ1-6,-,TRBV7-2,-,TGTGCCAGCAGCTTAATAGGGGTGGCGTGGTCACCCCTCCACTTT,CASSLIGVAWSPLHF
TRBJ2-7,-,TRBV20-1,-,TGCAGTGCTAGTGATCCGAGCTCCTACGAGCAGTACTTC,CSASDPSSYEQYF
TRBJ1-2,-,TRBV5-1,TRBD1,TGCGCCAGCAGCCCCGGGACAGGGACTAACTATGGCTACACCTTC,CASSPGTGTNYGYTF
TRBJ2-7,-,TRBV7-9,-,TGTGCCAGCAGCTTATTGGGGCCGTCCTACGAGCAGTACTTC,CASSLLGPSYEQYF
TRBJ1-2,-,TRBV6-2/TRBV6-3,TRBD1,TGTGCCAGCAGCAACTCCCGGGACAGGGATGGCTACACCTTC,CASSNSRDRDGYTF
TRBJ1-5,-,TRBV27,-,TGTGCCAGCCAGTCCATCCGGCAGGCCCGGTATAGCAATCAGCCCCAGCATTTT,CASQSIRQARYSNQPQHF
TRBJ1-5,-,TRBV19,-,TGTGCCAGTAGTATGGGGAGGGGCAATCAGCCCCAGCATTTT,CASSMGRGNQPQHF
TRBJ1-2,-,TRBV10-1,-,TGCGCCAGCAGTGAGTCGAGGAGGGATGGCTACACCTTC,CASSESRRDGYTF
TRBJ2-3,once,TRBV19,-,TGTGCCAGCGGGGGACTCGAAAGCACAGATACGCAGTATTTT,CASGGLESTDTQYF
TRBJ2-3,-,TRBV27,TRBD2,TGTGCCAGCAGCGGATGGACTAGCGGGACAGATACGCAGTATTTT,CASSGWTSGTDTQYF
TRBJ2-1,-,TRBV3-1/TRBV3-2,-,TGTGCCAGCAGCCAAGCCTTTAGGACAGGAGGGAGCAATGAGCAGTTCTTC,CASSQAFRTGGSNEQFF
TRBJ2-3,-,TRBV29-1,TRBD1,TGCAGCGTTGATGGGACAGGGGGCGAAAGGCCAGATACGCAGTATTTT,CSVDGTGGERPDTQYF
TRBJ2-3,once,TRBV6-5,TRBD1,TGTGCCAGCAACCCGACAGGGGGCCCTCCCGCGACGCAGTATTTT,CASNPTGGPPATQYF
TRBJ2-1,-,TRBV7-2,TRBD2,TGTGCCAGCAGCTCCCGCGGGGGGGCACACTCGGTCTTC,CASSSRGGAHSVF
TRBJ2-7,-,TRBV27,TRBD1,TGTGCCAGCAGTTTTCAGGGGGCTTTTTCCTACGAGCAGTACTTC,CASSFQGAFSYEQYF
TRBJ1-2,-,TRBV24-1,-,TGTGCCACCAGTGATTTAGACAGATCCGGTGGCTACACCTTC,CATSDLDRSGGYTF
TRBJ1-6,-,TRBV2,-,TGTGCCAGCAGTGACAACAGGCTCAATTCACCCCTCCACTTT,CASSDNRLNSPLHF
TRBJ1-2,-,TRBV6-5,-,TGTGCCAGCAGTTACAATCAGGGATATTCGGACACCTTC,CASSYNQGYSDTF
TRBJ2-5,-,TRBV10-3,TRBD2,TGTGCCATCAGTGAGTCCCTTGGGGGATTAGCGGGCGCCCAAGAGACCCAGTACTTC,CAISESLGGLAGAQETQYF
TRBJ1-2,-,TRBV18,-,TGTGCCAGCTCACCGGACACCTCCTATGGCTACACCTTC,CASSPDTSYGYTF
TRBJ2-7,once,TRBV7-2,-,TGTGCCAGCAGCTATACCGGTTACGAGCAGTACTTC,CASSYTGYEQYF
TRBJ1-2,-,TRBV7-9,-,TGTGCCAGCAGCTTAGGGCAGGGCAATGGCTACACCTTC,CASSLGQGNGYTF
TRBJ2-1,-,TRBV9,TRBD1,TGTGCCAGCAGCGTAGGAGGGGGCGGTAATAGCAATGAGCAGTTCTTC,CASSVGGGGNSNEQFF
TRBJ1-2,-,TRBV6-1,TRBD1,TGTGCCAGCAGTGAAGGGAAGCGGACAGGGTTTAACTATGGCTACACCTTC,CASSEGKRTGFNYGYTF
TRBJ1-6,-,TRBV5-6,-,TGTGCCAGCAGCTTGGCCTTGTCCACAGGGAGAAATTCACCCCTCCACTTT,CASSLALSTGRNSPLHF